What follows describes a single T cell receptor beta chain. No antigen is known for it. Germline trimming cut 4 bases from V and 4 bases from J; bases unmatched to any gene: 8. The CDR3 runs 15 residues. The V gene's germline CDR1 is SGHAT and CDR2 FQNNGV. The sample originates from a study of T cell repertoires in cytomegalovirus infection. About the research overall: Recently described HLA-C-restricted plus well-studied HLA-B-restricted CMV epitopes were used. CMV infection and matching HLA type were both indicated by public TCR beta signatures.

Study results and limitations: Pooled public TCR beta family frequency picked out CMV carriers with the relevant HLA.

MiXCR was run by TCRdb on the reads, yielding one entry per CDR3 protein. Here the sample spans 550,000 to 850,000 distinct CDR3 sequences, around 31% being singletons. The receptor comes from a human donor in good health (CMV status not recorded). Some clones in this sample may be carry-over from other donors' samples. The sample in question was cultured PBMCs, obtained from culture after CMV antigen stimulation. The chain employs TRBV11-2 and TRBJ1-2, with TRBD1 matching 8 bases. CDR3 sequence: CASSSTRGRFYGYTF. Here the CDR3 DNA reads TGTGCCAGCAGCTCGACCAGGGGGCGCTTCTATGGCTACACCTTC. Looking up the rest from reference TRBV11-2 and TRBJ1-2 gives the full variable domain: EAGVAQSPRYKIIEKRQSVAFWCNPISGHATLYWYQQILGQGPKLLIQFQNNGVVDDSQLPKDRFSAERLKGVDSTLKIQPAKLEDSAVYLCASSSTRGRFYGYTFGSGTRLTVV.